This entry features one TCR beta chain sequence. This clone's antigen is unknown. No much larger clone exists at a distance of one base, and base qualities are not known. Participants in the prospective study were aged roughly 18 to 100 years, lived in 20 to 25 United States geographic areas, and enrolled through a virtual design. Cohort assignment in the prospective study relied on participant-reported clinical history from a screening survey and a study questionnaire. Exposed participants had been in contact with someone with a PCR-confirmed or clinician-diagnosed COVID-19 case within 2 weeks of study entry. Mobile phlebotomists in the prospective study collected whole blood, serum and a nasopharyngeal or oropharyngeal swab from every participant. Participants in the prospective study had the option to provide additional blood draws and questionnaires over a roughly 2-month period. Prospective study blood samples were shipped either frozen or at room temperature before DNA extraction.

The entry originates in a study of blood T cell repertoires in COVID-19 (TCRdb year 2020). Background on the whole study: Samples from collaborators originated in the United States, Italy and Spain and spanned both the acute and convalescent phases of COVID-19. The material from the prospective study consisted of cDNA or gDNA derived from T cells, B-cell-depleted T cells, or PBMCs. The dataset comprised deeply sampled blood TCRbeta repertoires from subjects exposed to, actively infected with, or recovered from COVID-19. The repertoires were released in a freely available public database intended as a resource for research on the immune response to SARS-CoV-2. The samples were drawn from the first 160 participants of the ongoing ImmuneRACE study and from under 1,500 subjects provided by 6 global collaborators. Sample metadata almost always included a de-identified subject ID, COVID-19 status, age in years and sex. Where available, HLA class I and class II types were taken from metadata supplied by the sample provider and were not determined by assay-based typing. Summary of the overall study and its limitations: Clinical and demographic metadata were provided uncurated, with the amount varying by source and participant.

The germline V end is reduced by 0 bases and the J end by 4 bases; junction bases left unmatched: 10. CDR1 is given as SNHLY and CDR2 as FYNNEI, both from the germline V gene. From its cysteine to its phenylalanine, the CDR3 spans 17 amino acids. CDR3 DNA is the only sequence kept; it has 51 bases, read in frame from the first base. The immunoSEQ Assay, a bias-controlled multiplex PCR, was used to amplify TCRbeta CDR3 regions from genomic DNA. The original methods were these. The number of nucleated cells in each sample was estimated from the amplification of reference gene primers within the assay. Sequence reads were collapsed and filtered to measure the absolute abundance of every unique TCRbeta CDR3 rearrangement. For each sample, productive Simpson clonality was calculated as the square root of Simpson's diversity index over productive rearrangements. The source is immuneACCESS, and TCRdb retained only in-frame sequences with V and J called. Part of the clones is not carried over; for the studies checked, unresolved V genes explain less than half of this, and the remainder is unexplained. V, J and clone size derive from that table, while D and trimming were established from the DNA sequence. The sample profile shows 240,000 or so clones; more than 80% of them were found once. Of the sample, about 1% is held by the ten largest clones.

The chain was built from TRBV2 and TRBJ1-2; 8 bases in the junction line up with TRBD1. The sample taken for sequencing was PBMCs or T cells enriched from blood (not recorded which). The source is a man in his fifties who had been exposed to COVID-19. The DNA sequence reads TGTGCCAGCAGTGAAGCTGTGGACAGGGCGTTTGGCTATGGCTACACCTTC. It encodes CASSEAVDRAFGYGYTF. Full variable domain (CDR3 extended with the reference TRBV2 and TRBJ1-2 proteins): EPEVTQTPSHQVTQMGQEVILRCVPISNHLYFYWYRQILGQKVEFLVSFYNNEISEKSEIFDDQFSVERPDGSNFTLKIRSTKLEDSAMYFCASSEAVDRAFGYGYTFGSGTRLTVV.